This T cell receptor (beta chain) was profiled in a study of T cell clones after liver transplantation. In the study overall: Immunosuppression withdrawal was tried within 2 years after liver transplantation in this trial. Study findings and constraints: Post-transplant, graft-donor-reactive CD4 TCRbeta sequences in blood dropped significantly in most of the 8 subjects. Compared with third party-reactive sequences, donor-reactive ones declined more, independent of withdrawal success. Graft donor-reactive T cells possibly entered the graft instead of undergoing deletion.

Turning to this clone: Its antigen is unknown.

CDR3 length: 18 amino acids. Germline loops: CDR1 SEHNR, CDR2 FQNEAQ (reference sequence). Trimming took 5 bases from V and 0 from J; bases not matched to a gene: 10. Method: immunoSEQ multiplex PCR; TCRdb's copy keeps in-frame clones and lacks some. The sample records roughly 120,000 clones, around nine tenths being singletons. V is TRBV7-9 and J is TRBJ2-2, with TRBD1 matching over 9 bases. The source was CD4+ T cells from blood, collected 12 months after liver transplant. The sequence was obtained from a human patient who received a liver transplant. The T cells may come from the graft donor. The CDR3 loop is CASSAFGRQGANTGELFF. The CDR3 DNA reads as TGTGCCAGCAGCGCATTCGGGCGACAGGGGGCGAACACCGGGGAGCTGTTTTTT.